The TCR beta chain described here comes from a study of T cell repertoires in cytomegalovirus infection. Study summary: Well-studied HLA-B-restricted CMV epitopes were used in the study alongside recently identified HLA-C-restricted ones. Through public TCR beta signatures, both CMV infection and matching HLA type were indicated. Study-level findings and limits: Cumulative public TCR beta family frequency identified carriers of CMV plus the relevant HLA.

TCRdb processed the reads anew with MiXCR; each CDR3 protein has one entry. The repertoire consists of roughly 800,000 distinct CDR3 sequences, with just under 30% occurring once and the leading ten covering about 12%. The CDR3 has 14 residues. Germline CDR1 is MNHNS and CDR2 is SASEGT. This clonotype was counted a few times. What it recognizes is unknown. The junction departs from the called germline gene at one end, perhaps through a read error. The receptor comes from a human donor in good health (CMV status not recorded). Some clones in this sample may be carry-over from other donors' samples. The rearrangement uses TRBV6-1 and TRBJ1-5; possible D gene TRBD1, 6 bases. Sequencing used cultured CD8+ T cells from PBMCs, obtained from culture after CMV antigen stimulation. The CDR3: CASREGQYNQPQHF. The DNA of the CDR3 is TGTGCCAGCAGGGAAGGACAGTACAATCAGCCCCAGCATTTT.